The 13 T cell receptor beta chains reported below all come from one sample, sequenced in a study of cytomegalovirus exposure and HLA in healthy donors. PCR involved 60 Vbeta and 13 Jbeta primers. Using immunoSEQ multiplex PCR, the repertoire was profiled, and TCRdb retains in-frame clones only, with some absent. The sample records 150,000 to 200,000 clones, 77% being singletons. The specimen was PBMCs. The source is a woman aged 25 to 39 in good health and CMV-seropositive.

CDR3 sequence (DNA): TGTGCCAGCAGCTTATCAGGATTGGCAGATACGCAGTATTTT. Its translation is CASSLSGLADTQYF. This chain links TRBV7-8 with TRBJ2-3, with no clear D. CDR3 length: 14 residues. Germline V gives CDR1 SGHVS, CDR2 FQNEAQ. V was trimmed by 2 bases and J by 4 bases, leaving 10 bases between them.

This CDR3 is CASSPSGGAGAYEQYF. DNA of the CDR3: TGTGCCAGCTCACCCTCGGGCGGAGCGGGAGCCTACGAGCAGTACTTC. This chain links TRBV18 with TRBJ2-7; 8 bases align to TRBD2. Per germline, CDR1 KGHSH and CDR2 LQKENI. The V and J ends lost 3 bases and 2 bases, in that order; junction bases with no gene match: 9. This CDR3 is 16 amino acids long.

This clone was seen more than once but under ten times. The V gene is TRBV2, the J gene TRBJ1-5; 7 bases agree with TRBD1. The ends lost 2 bases at V and 6 bases at J; junction bases unmatched: 7. Per germline, CDR1 SNHLY and CDR2 FYNNEI. The CDR3 runs 15 residues. The CDR3 sequence: CASSERGQVGQPQHF. CDR3 nucleotides: TGTGCCAGCAGTGAAAGGGGGCAGGTTGGTCAGCCCCAGCATTTT.

This sequence joins TRBV11-2 and TRBJ1-6; D is possibly TRBD1 (5 bases). The CDR3 totals 14 residues. Germline CDR1 is SGHAT and CDR2 is FQNNGV. Deletions cut 3 bases from V and 7 bases from J, with 10 bases between. This CDR3 is CASSFSGDNSPLHF. The CDR3 nucleotides are TGTGCCAGCAGCTTTTCGGGGGACAATTCACCCCTCCACTTT.

The V gene is TRBV7-2, the J gene TRBJ1-5, with TRBD1 identical over 8 bases. J gave up 0 bases and V 5 bases, and 3 bases lay outside the gene matches. CDR3 length equals 15 residues. Per germline, CDR1 SGHTA and CDR2 FQGNSA. The CDR3 spells CASSPDRVSNQPQHF. The CDR3 nucleotides are TGTGCCAGCAGCCCGGACAGGGTTAGCAATCAGCCCCAGCATTTT.

This clone was counted only a few times. The chain has TRBV20-1 and TRBJ2-7, with TRBD2 as a possible D gene (6 bases). This CDR3 has 11 residues. From germline, CDR1 is DFQATT and CDR2 SNEGSKA (reference sequence). Between the trimmed V and J ends, which lost 1 base and 6 bases, there was a span of 7 bases. The CDR3 bases are TGCAGTGCTAGAGCGGGAGTCGAGCAGTACTTC. It encodes CSARAGVEQYF.

This clone has a handful of counts. The J gene is TRBJ1-1, the V gene TRBV13; no clear D. Per the germline V gene, CDR1 is PRHDT and CDR2 is FYEKMQ (reference sequence). CDR3 size: 12 residues. The ends were cut back, 1 base at V and 7 bases at J, with 7 bases in the middle. The CDR3 DNA sequence: TGTGCCAGCAGCTTAGTCAGGTTTGAAGCTTTCTTT. This codes for CASSLVRFEAFF. Based on the CDR3 plus reference TRBV13 and TRBJ1-1, the full variable domain is AAGVIQSPRHLIKEKRETATLKCYPIPRHDTVYWYQQGPGQDPQFLISFYEKMQSDKGSIPDRFSAQQFSDYHSELNMSSLELGDSALYFCASSLVRFEAFFGQGTRLTVV.

CDR3: CASSPTVAGEQYF. Here the CDR3 DNA reads TGTGCCAGCAGCCCGACCGTAGCGGGCGAGCAGTACTTC. The rearrangement uses TRBV7-2 and TRBJ2-7; 7 bases agree with TRBD2. The CDR3 is 13 residues long. With V trimmed by 5 bases and J by 6 bases, 7 bases remained unmatched. Germline V gene sequence: CDR1 SGHTA, CDR2 FQGNSA.

This sequence joins TRBV5-1 and TRBJ2-5; a possible D gene is TRBD1 (6 bases). The end of the DNA is better explained by TRBJ2-7, so the J call may be wrong. The CDR3 is 16 residues long. Germline CDR1 and CDR2: SGHRS and YFSETQ. The CDR3 sequence: CASSLVGGRRPYEQYF. The CDR3 nucleotides read TGCGCCAGCAGCTTGGTTGGGGGCCGCCGTCCCTACGAGCAGTACTTC.

This clone was found once. The chain recombines TRBV11-2 with TRBJ2-2; a weak D match, TRBD2 (5 bases). There are 19 residues in the CDR3. V lost 6 bases, J lost 2 bases, and 25 bases lay in between. CDR1 SGHAT and CDR2 FQNNGV come from the germline V gene. Here the CDR3 DNA reads TGTGCCAGCAGGTTTGGTTCCGGAGGCCTAGATTTTAACACCGGGGAGCTGTTTTTT. Its translation: CASRFGSGGLDFNTGELFF.

V is TRBV7-2 and J is TRBJ2-1, with 12 bases aligning to TRBD2. Germline trimming cut 4 bases from V and 3 bases from J; bases unmatched to any gene: 4. CDR1 and CDR2 (germline): SGHTA, FQGNSA. This CDR3 is built from 16 residues. In DNA, the CDR3 is TGTGCCAGCAGCTCCCTAGCGGGAGGGTTCTACAATGAGCAGTTCTTC. It codes for CASSSLAGGFYNEQFF.

The table lists this clone with a few counts. The chain combines TRBV6-5 with TRBJ2-5; 9 positions agree with TRBD1. With V trimmed by 4 bases and J by 4 bases, 7 bases remained unmatched. CDR3 size: 15 residues. In germline, CDR1 is MNHEY, CDR2 SVGAGI. CDR3 coding DNA: TGTGCCAGCAGTTGGGGACAGGGTATCGGAGAGACCCAGTACTTC. It is translated as CASSWGQGIGETQYF.

The chain has TRBV6-5 and TRBJ2-1; 8 bases are a match to TRBD1. This CDR3 spans 15 amino acids. Per the germline V gene, CDR1 is MNHEY and CDR2 is SVGAGI. Losses at the gene ends were 6 bases for V and 4 bases for J; bases not matched to a gene: 8. CDR3 sequence: CASSATGGQYNEQFF. CDR3 nucleotide sequence: TGTGCCAGCAGCGCCACAGGGGGGCAATACAATGAGCAGTTCTTC.